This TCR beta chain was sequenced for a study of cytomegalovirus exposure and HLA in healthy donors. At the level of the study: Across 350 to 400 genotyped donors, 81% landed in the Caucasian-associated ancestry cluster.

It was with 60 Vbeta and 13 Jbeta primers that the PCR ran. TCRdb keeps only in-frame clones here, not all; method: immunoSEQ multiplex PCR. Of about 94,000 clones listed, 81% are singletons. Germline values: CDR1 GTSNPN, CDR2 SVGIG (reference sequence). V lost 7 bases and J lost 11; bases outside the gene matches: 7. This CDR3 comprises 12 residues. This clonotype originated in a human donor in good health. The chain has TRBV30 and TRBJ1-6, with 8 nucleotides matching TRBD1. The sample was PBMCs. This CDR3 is CASGQGNTPLHF. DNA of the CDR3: TGTGCCTCCGGACAGGGTAACACACCCCTCCACTTT. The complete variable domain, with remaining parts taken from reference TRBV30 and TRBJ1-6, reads SQTIHQWPATLVQPVGSPLSLECTVEGTSNPNLYWYRQAAGRGLQLLFYSVGIGQISSEVPQNLSASRPQDRQFILSSKKLLLSDSGFYLCASGQGNTPLHFGNGTRLTVT.